The entry that follows covers one T cell receptor beta chain sequence. Its antigen is still unknown. This record comes from a study of shared clonotypes between healthy human individuals. Cells designated naive CD8 were CD45RO-negative and were positively selected for CCR7, with terminally differentiated effector memory CD45RA+ cells excluded. Broader study findings: Memory subsets had estimated richness that was generally smaller than that of naive subsets.

In germline, CDR1 is SGDLS, CDR2 YYNGEE. The V gene lost 0 bases and the J gene lost 4 bases, with 14 bases spanning the gap. CDR3 size: 15 residues. Profiled with immunoSEQ multiplex PCR; TCRdb holds only in-frame clones, not every one. This sample has about 2 million clones, with about 95% found just once. The chain recombines TRBV9 with TRBJ2-7; D not certain. This receptor was taken from a young man in good health. Material: naive CD8+ T cells sorted from blood. The CDR3 DNA follows: TGTGCCAGCAGCGTAGGGTTAGAAGTTGGGTACGAGCAGTACTTC. This gives the protein CASSVGLEVGYEQYF.